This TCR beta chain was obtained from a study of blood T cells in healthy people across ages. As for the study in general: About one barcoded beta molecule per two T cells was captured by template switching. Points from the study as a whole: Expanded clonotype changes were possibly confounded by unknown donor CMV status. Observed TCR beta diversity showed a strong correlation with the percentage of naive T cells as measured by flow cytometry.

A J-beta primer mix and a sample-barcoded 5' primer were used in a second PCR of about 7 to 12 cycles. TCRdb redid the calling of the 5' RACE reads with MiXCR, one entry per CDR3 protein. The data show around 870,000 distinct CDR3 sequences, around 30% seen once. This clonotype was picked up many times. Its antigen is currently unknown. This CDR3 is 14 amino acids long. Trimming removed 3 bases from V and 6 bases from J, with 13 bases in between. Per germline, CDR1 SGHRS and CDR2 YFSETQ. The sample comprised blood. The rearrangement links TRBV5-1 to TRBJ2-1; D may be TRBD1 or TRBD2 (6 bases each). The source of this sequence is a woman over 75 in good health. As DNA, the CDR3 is TGCGCCAGCAGCTCTGGAGGGGGAGGCAATGAGCAGTTCTTC. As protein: CASSSGGGGNEQFF.